This T cell receptor beta chain is from a study of breast tumors, draining lymph nodes, adjacent tissues. Whole-study findings and limits: Luminal-like breast cancer showed significantly greater tumor-nontumor repertoire similarity than basal-like breast cancer did. Data only fit, rather than demonstrated, lymph node origin of most tumor T cells. Tumor repertoires ranked between lymph nodes and nontumor tissue in diversity, with V and J gene preferences.

The lymph nodes were axillary draining lymph nodes from breast cancer patients. TCRdb used MiXCR to reprocess the multiplex PCR reads, holding one entry per CDR3 protein. The data hold about 300,000 distinct CDR3 sequences, with 30% to 35% observed a single time. On this clonotype itself: Its antigen is unknown.

J was trimmed by 10 bases and V by 5 bases; bases with no gene match: 5. The CDR3 length is 12 residues. CDR1 is SQVTM and CDR2 is ANQGSEA in the germline V gene. This sequence originates from a female donor with breast cancer. Some clones in this sample may be carry-over from other donors' samples. The sequencing sample was made of axillary lymph node tissue. This chain links TRBV29-1 with TRBJ2-1; 10 bases are shared with TRBD1. CDR3 in DNA: TGCAGCGTTCGACAGGGGGCGCGGGAGCAGTTCTTC. Translating it yields CSVRQGAREQFF.